The 4 T cell receptor beta chains in this list originate from one sample, sequenced in a study of T cell responses to AZD1222 COVID-19 vaccine. Clones were sequenced by immunoSEQ multiplex PCR, and TCRdb holds only the in-frame ones, with some missing. This table holds more than 85,000 clones, roughly 93% found once. The material sequenced was peripheral blood, taken 28 days after the second AZD1222 dose. These receptors came from an adult who received the AZD1222 COVID-19 vaccine.

The chain joins TRBV19 to TRBJ1-6; D unclear. Between the trimmed V and J ends, which lost 7 bases and 6 bases, there was a span of 19 bases. The CDR3 is 16 amino acids. Germline loops: CDR1 LNHDA, CDR2 SQIVND (reference sequence). This CDR3 reads CASTPWAHGSNSPLHF. CDR3 coding DNA: TGTGCCAGTACCCCTTGGGCCCACGGGTCTAATTCACCCCTCCACTTT. The whole variable domain, remainder taken from reference TRBV19 and TRBJ1-6, is DGGITQSPKYLFRKEGQNVTLSCEQNLNHDAMYWYRQDPGQGLRLIYYSQIVNDFQKGDIAEGYSVSREKKESFPLTVTSAQKNPTAFYLCASTPWAHGSNSPLHFGNGTRLTVT.

CDR3 sequence: CASSSGGEYRGREKLFF. The CDR3 bases are TGTGCCAGCAGCTCCGGAGGGGAATACCGAGGTCGTGAAAAACTGTTTTTT. V is TRBV5-6 and J is TRBJ1-4; D is perhaps TRBD1 (5 bases). Germline assignment: CDR1 SGHDT and CDR2 YYEEEE. This CDR3 spans 17 amino acids. Trimming removed 3 bases at V and 7 bases at J, with 22 bases between.

The J gene is TRBJ1-3, the V gene TRBV6-5; D is uncertain. There are 12 residues in the CDR3. From germline, CDR1 is MNHEY and CDR2 SVGAGI. V was pared by 7 bases and J by 8 bases, with 12 bases between. CDR3 nucleotide sequence: TGTGCCAGCACCAGGTCGGCCTACACCATATATTTT. Translation: CASTRSAYTIYF.

This clone was recorded once. This chain links TRBV5-1 with TRBJ2-1; unclear D gene. V dropped 0 bases and J dropped 3 bases, with 13 bases sitting between them. The CDR3 has 16 amino acids. Germline CDR1 and CDR2: SGHRS and YFSETQ. Here the CDR3 DNA reads TGCGCCAGCAGCTTGGGAAGCCACACCTTCTACAATGAGCAGTTCTTC. This translates into CASSLGSHTFYNEQFF.